The source of this TCR beta chain is a study of technical replicates of blood from a handful of donors. Assay: immunoSEQ multiplex PCR; the TCRdb copy retains only in-frame clones and omits some. This sample carries over 55,000 clones, roughly 97% of them seen once, and the ten largest clones take approximately 0.2%. The origin of this receptor is a human donor in good health. The sequenced sample consisted of T cells isolated from PBMCs.

The DNA of the CDR3 is TGTGCCAGCAGTTGGACTAGCGGGTTGGCAGATACGCAGTATTTT. It specifies CASSWTSGLADTQYF. The V and J genes are TRBV28 and TRBJ2-3, with TRBD2 matching 11 bases. The CDR3 is 15 residues long. Unmatched junction bases numbered 4, after V lost 4 bases and J lost 4 bases. The germline gives CDR1 MDHEN, CDR2 SYDVKM.